The 21 T cell receptor beta chains below come from one sample, sequenced in a study of quantifying T cell responses using KT2 cells. Across the whole study: Reverse transcription used primers in the TCR alpha and beta constant regions.

An oligo carrying a UMI was ligated to the cDNA 3' end. First-round PCR used about 4 cycles and beta primers RC1.1 and RC1.2 covering TRBC1 and TRBC2. TCRdb independently ran MiXCR on the UMI-ligation and nested PCR reads; one entry per CDR3 protein. The profile shows over 35,000 distinct CDR3 sequences, 15% to 20% of them singletons. The material sequenced was PBMCs spiked with cells of the T cell clone KT2. The receptors originated from a human donor.

The chain carries TRBV20-1 and TRBJ2-3, with a weak D call TRBD2 (6 bases). Looked up from germline, CDR1 is DFQATT and CDR2 is SNEGSKA (reference sequence). The V end was cut by 4 bases, the J end by 0 bases, with 14 bases between. This CDR3 comprises 15 residues. The CDR3 DNA sequence: TGCAGTGCTATCTTTATGGGGGGAAGCACAGATACGCAGTATTTT. It specifies CSAIFMGGSTDTQYF.

This clonotype has just a few counts. The V gene is TRBV24-1, the J gene TRBJ2-2; tentative D call: TRBD2 (5 bases). The CDR3 runs 12 residues. From germline, CDR1 is KGHDR and CDR2 SFDVKD. Trimming pared 12 bases from V and 7 bases from J, leaving 14 bases between. Written as DNA, the CDR3 is TGTGCCGCGCAAACGGAGGTCGGGGAGCTGTTTTTT. This gives the protein CAAQTEVGELFF.

At least ten counts were recorded for this clonotype. The chain combines TRBV2 with TRBJ2-3; 7 bases are a match to TRBD2. CDR1 SNHLY and CDR2 FYNNEI come from the germline V gene. The CDR3 has 15 residues. After removal of 2 bases from V and 1 base from J, the junction contained 3 bases not matched to a gene. The CDR3 spells CASSEMAGGTDTQYF. The CDR3 bases are TGTGCCAGCAGTGAAATGGCGGGAGGCACAGATACGCAGTATTTT.

This clonotype was detected a few times. The rearrangement joins TRBV2 to TRBJ1-1, with a weak D call TRBD1 (5 bases). The germline V gene has CDR1 SNHLY and CDR2 FYNNEI. V was clipped by 5 bases and J by 5 bases, with 12 bases between them. This CDR3 is built from 13 residues. The CDR3: CASSIKWGTEAFF. The CDR3 DNA reads TGTGCCAGCAGTATTAAATGGGGGACTGAAGCTTTCTTT.

This chain joins TRBV7-2 and TRBJ2-3; 8 nucleotides align to TRBD2. The CDR3 totals 12 residues. Trimming took 4 bases from V and 9 from J; bases not matched to a gene: 3. Germline V CDR1 and CDR2: SGHTA, FQGNSA. The CDR3 region is CASSSSGSTQYF. The CDR3 DNA sequence: TGTGCCAGCAGCTCTAGCGGGTCAACGCAGTATTTT. The variable domain in full, completed from reference TRBV7-2 and TRBJ2-3, reads GAGVSQSPSNKVTEKGKDVELRCDPISGHTALYWYRQSLGQGLEFLIYFQGNSAPDKSGLPSDRFSAERTGGSVSTLTIQRTQQEDSAVYLCASSSSGSTQYFGPGTRLTVL.

This clonotype was observed a few times. CDR3 sequence: CASSQEVSPYNEQFF. DNA of the CDR3: TGCGCCAGCAGCCAAGAAGTATCCCCCTACAATGAGCAGTTCTTC. This chain joins TRBV4-1 and TRBJ2-1; D is unresolved. Germline V gives CDR1 MGHRA, CDR2 YSYEKL. V lost 0 bases to trimming and J lost 2 bases, with 8 bases between them. The CDR3 is 15 amino acids.

By share, this clonotype counts as medium-sized. The chain employs TRBV4-2 and TRBJ2-5; the match to TRBD1 covers 11 bases. V was pared by 1 base and J by 5 bases, with 3 bases of the junction left unmatched. This CDR3 is 15 amino acids long. Per germline, CDR1 LGHNA and CDR2 YNFKEQ. The CDR3, as DNA: TGTGCCAGCAGCCAAGGGACAGGGGGCGCTGAGACCCAGTACTTC. Protein sequence: CASSQGTGGAETQYF.

The genes are TRBV5-1 and TRBJ1-1; no reliable D call. Germline V gives CDR1 SGHRS, CDR2 YFSETQ. V was trimmed by 2 bases and J by 0 bases, leaving 8 bases between them. The CDR3 sequence is 14 residues long. The CDR3: CASSLTALNTEAFF. The CDR3 DNA follows: TGCGCCAGCAGCTTAACGGCACTGAACACTGAAGCTTTCTTT.

This clonotype was seen at least ten times. This sequence joins TRBV24-1 and TRBJ2-5; D remains unclear. The CDR3 is made up of 14 amino acids. Trimming took off 0 bases at V and 5 bases at J, with 9 bases between the two ends. The V gene's germline CDR1 is KGHDR and CDR2 SFDVKD. CDR3 sequence reads: CATSDLSGDETQYF. The CDR3 nucleotides are TGTGCCACCAGTGATTTGTCCGGCGATGAGACCCAGTACTTC.

This clonotype was seen a few times. V gene TRBV14 combines with J gene TRBJ2-3; D gene uncertain. The CDR3 extends over 16 amino acids. CDR1 and CDR2 (germline): SGHDN, FVKESK. V lost 0 bases and J lost 4, with 14 bases in between. The CDR3 loop reads CASSQEGTLPPDTQYF. Written as DNA, the CDR3 is TGTGCCAGCAGCCAAGAAGGTACCCTACCCCCAGATACGCAGTATTTT.

The V gene is TRBV18, the J gene TRBJ1-1; D is unresolved. Trimming took off 6 bases at V and 2 bases at J, with 7 bases between the two ends. The CDR3 loop spans 12 amino acids. Germline CDR1 is KGHSH and CDR2 is LQKENI. DNA for the CDR3: TGTGCCAGCTCGCCCACAAACACTGAAGCTTTCTTT. Residues: CASSPTNTEAFF.

This clonotype occurred a few times. The J gene is TRBJ1-6, the V gene TRBV12-3 or TRBV12-4; D uncertain. Trimming cost V 6 bases and J 6 bases, with 12 bases left between them. CDR3 size: 14 residues. CDR3 in DNA: TGTGCCAGCAGGTTAAGGTTCTCTAATTCACCCCTCCACTTT. Translation gives CASRLRFSNSPLHF.

This clonotype was observed a handful of times. The V and J genes are TRBV12-3 or TRBV12-4 and TRBJ2-1, with D uncertain. The V end was cut by 3 bases, the J end by 5 bases, with 5 bases between. This CDR3 has 12 residues. The chain's CDR3 is CASSFYDNEQFF. The CDR3 region has the DNA TGTGCCAGCAGTTTCTATGACAATGAGCAGTTCTTC.

This clonotype was recorded at least ten times. The CDR3 loop is CSVTVGGNSPLHF. The CDR3 DNA reads TGCAGCGTGACGGTGGGGGGCAATTCACCCCTCCACTTT. The chain couples TRBV29-1 to TRBJ1-6; TRBD1 is a possible D gene (6 bases). The V gene's germline CDR1 is SQVTM and CDR2 ANQGSEA. V was clipped by 6 bases and J by 7 bases, with 13 bases between them. The CDR3 is made up of 13 amino acids.

This rearrangement joins TRBV11-2 to TRBJ2-1, with TRBD1 matching 11 bases. Germline V lookup: CDR1 SGHAT, CDR2 FQNNGV. Trimming removed 5 bases from V and 5 bases from J; junction bases left unmatched: 11. The CDR3 extends over 17 amino acids. The CDR3 protein is CASSPDLDRGRHNEQFF. CDR3 nucleotides: TGTGCCAGCAGCCCCGACCTGGACAGGGGGCGACACAATGAGCAGTTCTTC.

This clonotype occurred a few times. The V gene is TRBV12-3 or TRBV12-4, the J gene TRBJ2-3, with 10 bases lining up with TRBD2. After removal of 6 bases from V and 5 bases from J, the junction contained 17 bases not matched to a gene. The CDR3 loop spans 18 amino acids. The CDR3: CASSLWSQAGGPLDTQYF. The DNA for the CDR3 is TGTGCCAGCAGCTTGTGGTCTCAAGCGGGGGGGCCTTTAGATACGCAGTATTTT.

J is TRBJ2-5 and V is TRBV7-2; 7 positions match TRBD2. Germline V gene lookup returns CDR1 SGHTA and CDR2 FQGNSA. V lost 4 bases, J lost 2 bases, and 19 bases stayed unmatched. The CDR3 sequence is 19 residues long. CDR3 DNA sequence: TGTGCCAGCAGCTGGGGTTTTCGTCTGCGGGGGATGGGACAAGAGACCCAGTACTTC. It specifies CASSWGFRLRGMGQETQYF.

The gene calls are TRBV7-9 and TRBJ2-2; 7 bases are a match to TRBD1. J was trimmed by 0 bases and V by 5 bases; bases with no gene match: 6. Germline-derived CDR1 and CDR2 are SEHNR and FQNEAQ (reference sequence). This CDR3 region has 16 residues. CDR3 coding DNA: TGTGCCAGCAGCCCTCGGACAGGCGCGAACACCGGGGAGCTGTTTTTT. Encoded protein: CASSPRTGANTGELFF.

In its sample, this clonotype was seen a few times. J is TRBJ2-1 and V is TRBV6-5; D is unresolved. This CDR3 comprises 13 residues. V lost 7 bases to trimming and J lost 6 bases, with 13 bases between them. Germline assignment: CDR1 MNHEY and CDR2 SVGAGI. CDR3: CASTRDKSNEQFF. CDR3 bases: TGTGCCAGCACCCGAGACAAGTCCAATGAGCAGTTCTTC.

This chain connects TRBV4-1 to TRBJ1-5; D remains ambiguous. Germline-derived CDR1 and CDR2 are MGHRA and YSYEKL. V was clipped by 5 bases and J by 4 bases, with 18 bases between them. This CDR3 region has 16 residues. CDR3: CASSARATGLNQPQHF. The CDR3 bases are TGCGCCAGCAGCGCCCGTGCAACGGGATTAAATCAGCCCCAGCATTTT.

A remark on this clonotype: An end of the junction does not agree with germline; a read error may underlie this. This CDR3 reads CASSGHAVSSYNEKFF. The CDR3 DNA reads TGTGCCAGCAGCGGCCACGCGGTCAGCTCCTACAATGAGAAGTTCTTC. The chain employs TRBV7-3 and TRBJ2-1; D uncertain. The CDR3 loop spans 16 amino acids. Germline loops: CDR1 SGHTA, CDR2 FQGTGA.